The sequence of this T cell receptor (beta chain) was determined in a study of cytotoxic CD8 clonotypes in ibrutinib-treated CLL (dated by TCRdb to the early 2020s). About the study as a whole: The cohort had ten to twelve relapsed/refractory and more than 14 treatment-naive patients; some 17 were IGHV unmutated. Responses were partial in some 24 patients and complete in 2; after median around 68 months follow-up, about 14 stayed in remission and around 12 progressed. Response samples were taken after a median of approximately 12 months on treatment, ranging from roughly 6 to 36 months. On average, each sample had some 250,000 productive templates and almost 95,000 productive rearrangements. Of the 86 people in the trial, 25 to 30 had longitudinal samples available. Cryopreserved peripheral blood mononuclear cells were collected at three points: before therapy, at response, and at either sustained remission or disease progression. Every remission and progressive disease sample was obtained while ibrutinib was still being received by the patients. Broader findings and caveats from the paper: Clonality increased at ibrutinib response, stayed stable in sustained remission, and fell back toward baseline at progression. Baseline clonality exceeded that of age-matched healthy donors and correlated strongly with circulating CD8+ T-cell counts. Lymph node repertoires were not examined, and the timing of sampling was not matched between patients in sustained remission and those whose disease progressed. Public clonotypes were rare and either shrank or stayed stable during treatment, and the rise in clonality at ibrutinib response reflected expansion of private clonotypes.

On a MiSeq, deep resolution sequencing aimed for a depth between 1 in 1 million and 1 in 200,000 T cells, with each clonotype covered approximately 9.2x on average. TCR beta libraries were generated with the immunoSEQ hsTCRB Kit. On the authors' methods: ImmunoSEQ Data Assistant and ImmunoSEQ Analyzer were used for data analysis, and V, D and J genes were assigned according to IMGT definitions. Clonality, which ranges from 0 to 1, was calculated as one minus the normalized Shannon entropy of productive rearrangement frequencies. Only overrepresented clonotypes making up at least 0.05% of the repertoire of each patient were included in the public clonotype analysis. Repertoires from approximately 13 age-matched healthy donors in immuneACCESS were used as clonality controls. Not all clones reach the TCRdb copy of this immuneACCESS table, which keeps in-frame sequences only. Checked studies attribute under half of the gap to unresolved V genes and leave the rest unexplained. D and trimming were read from the DNA, whereas the V and J calls and clone size are those reported in that table. The sample table holds more than 150,000 clones, of which over 60% were seen once. The top ten clonotypes cover roughly 13% of the sample.

According to the study, the label for this sample's time point signals: 20 to 25 months on ibrutinib. For TCR beta library preparation, roughly 2 micrograms of genomic DNA were extracted from the cryopreserved PBMCs. Longitudinal blood samples from CLL patients on ibrutinib monotherapy underwent high-throughput TCR beta sequencing. The patients took part in an open-label, single-center phase 2 trial of ibrutinib monotherapy. On this clone itself: Its cognate antigen has yet to be identified. No base quality values were provided; no much bigger clone lies one nucleotide off.

The receptor was isolated from a human donor with chronic lymphocytic leukemia. Sequenced material: PBMCs, taken after 24 months of ibrutinib treatment.

In nucleotide form, the sequence is TGTGCCAGCAGCGTAAGCCCTGACAGGGCGCCCTACGAGCAGTACTTC. This is translated as CASSVSPDRAPYEQYF. The chain couples TRBV9 to TRBJ2-7; 7 bases in the middle match TRBD1. The CDR3 has 16 amino acids, counting the end cysteine and phenylalanine. Solely the CDR3 DNA is kept, with 48 bases framed from the first base. The germline V end is reduced by 1 base and the J end by 2 bases; junction bases left unmatched: 9. The germline V gene provides CDR1 SGDLS and CDR2 YYNGEE. The entire variable domain, with the stretches around the CDR3 drawn from the reference TRBV9 and TRBJ2-7 proteins, is DSGVTQTPKHLITATGQRVTLRCSPRSGDLSVYWYQQSLDQGLQFLIQYYNGEERAKGNILERFSAQQFPDLHSELNLSSLELGDSALYFCASSVSPDRAPYEQYFGPGTRLTVT.